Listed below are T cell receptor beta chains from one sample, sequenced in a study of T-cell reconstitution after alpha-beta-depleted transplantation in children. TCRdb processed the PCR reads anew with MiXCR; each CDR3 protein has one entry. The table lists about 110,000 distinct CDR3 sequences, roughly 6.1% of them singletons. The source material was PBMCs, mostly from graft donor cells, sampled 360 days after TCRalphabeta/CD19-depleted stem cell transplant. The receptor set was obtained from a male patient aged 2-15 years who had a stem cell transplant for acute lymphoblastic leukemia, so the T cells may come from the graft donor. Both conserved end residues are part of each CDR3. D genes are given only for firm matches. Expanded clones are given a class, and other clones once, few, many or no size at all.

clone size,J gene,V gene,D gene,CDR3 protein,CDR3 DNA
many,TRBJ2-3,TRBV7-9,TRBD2,CASSLLGLATDTQYF,TGTGCCAGCAGCTTACTGGGACTAGCGACAGATACGCAGTATTTT
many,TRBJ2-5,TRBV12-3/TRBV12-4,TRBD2,CASSLLAGDFETQYF,TGTGCCAGCAGTTTACTAGCGGGAGACTTCGAGACCCAGTACTTC
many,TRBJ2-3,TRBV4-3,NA,CASSQRAEGIITDTQYF,TGCGCCAGCAGCCAGCGTGCGGAGGGCATCATAACAGATACGCAGTATTTT
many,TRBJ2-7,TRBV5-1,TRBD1,CASSLGDRSYEQYF,TGCGCCAGCAGCTTGGGGGACAGAAGCTACGAGCAGTACTTC
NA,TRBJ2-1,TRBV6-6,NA,CASSARGNEQFF,TGTGCCAGCAGCGCCCGGGGAAATGAGCAGTTCTTC
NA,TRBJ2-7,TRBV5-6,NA,CASSSFNYEQYF,TGTGCCAGCAGCTCCTTCAACTACGAGCAGTACTTC
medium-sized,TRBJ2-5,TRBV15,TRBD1,CATSTGQGEETQYF,TGTGCCACCAGCACGGGACAGGGAGAAGAGACCCAGTACTTC
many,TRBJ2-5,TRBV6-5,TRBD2,CASSYSLPGLAEYQETQYF,TGTGCCAGCAGTTACTCACTCCCGGGACTAGCAGAATACCAAGAGACCCAGTACTTC
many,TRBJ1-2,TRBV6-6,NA,CASSPGTDYGYTF,TGTGCCAGCAGTCCCGGGACTGACTATGGCTACACCTTC
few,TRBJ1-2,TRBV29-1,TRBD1,CSVYTGEGYGYTF,TGCAGCGTTTATACAGGGGAGGGCTATGGCTACACCTTC
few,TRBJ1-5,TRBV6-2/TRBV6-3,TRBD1,CASTWTGNWQPQHF,TGTGCCAGCACCTGGACAGGGAATTGGCAGCCCCAGCATTTT
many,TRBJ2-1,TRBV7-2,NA,CASSLAESSYNEQFF,TGTGCCAGCAGCTTAGCGGAATCGTCCTACAATGAGCAGTTCTTC
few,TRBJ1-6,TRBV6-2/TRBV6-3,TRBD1,CARTTGRLRPLHF,TGTGCCAGGACGACAGGGAGGCTGAGGCCCCTCCACTTT
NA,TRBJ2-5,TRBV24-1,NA,CATSDLILETQYF,TGTGCCACCAGTGATCTGATACTAGAGACCCAGTACTTC
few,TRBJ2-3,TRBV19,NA,CASSLLDPTDTQYF,TGTGCCAGTAGTCTCCTAGACCCCACAGATACGCAGTATTTT
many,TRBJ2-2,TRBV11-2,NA,CASSPRASNTGELFF,TGTGCCAGCAGCCCCAGGGCCTCGAACACCGGGGAGCTGTTTTTT
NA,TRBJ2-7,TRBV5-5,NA,CASSLTATSYEQYF,TGTGCCAGCAGCTTGACAGCGACTTCCTACGAGCAGTACTTC
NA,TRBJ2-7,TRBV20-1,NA,CSARSRVGTPYEQYF,TGCAGTGCTAGATCTCGGGTGGGAACGCCCTACGAGCAGTACTTC
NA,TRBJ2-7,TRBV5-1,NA,CASSPTRSTGTYEQYF,TGCGCCAGCAGCCCAACCCGGTCCACCGGGACCTACGAGCAGTACTTC
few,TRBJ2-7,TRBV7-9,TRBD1,CASSSGQGIDEQYF,TGTGCCAGCAGCTCCGGACAGGGTATCGACGAGCAGTACTTC
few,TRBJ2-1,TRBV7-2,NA,CASSLNRENEQFF,TGTGCCAGCAGCCTGAACCGGGAAAATGAGCAGTTCTTC
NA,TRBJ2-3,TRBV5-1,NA,CASSLGGRADTQYF,TGCGCCAGCAGCTTGGGGGGGCGCGCAGATACGCAGTATTTT
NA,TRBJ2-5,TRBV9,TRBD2,CASSVGLALEETQYF,TGTGCCAGCAGCGTAGGACTAGCGTTAGAAGAGACCCAGTACTTC
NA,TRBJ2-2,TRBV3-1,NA,CAICPRLPIAPFTGELFF,TGTGCCATCTGTCCAAGACTCCCCATAGCCCCCTTTACCGGGGAGCTGTTTTTT
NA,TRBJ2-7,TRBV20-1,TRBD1,CSARTGGPDEQYF,TGCAGTGCTAGAACAGGGGGCCCCGACGAGCAGTACTTC
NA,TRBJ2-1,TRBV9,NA,CASSVARRGLDSYNEQFF,TGTGCCAGCAGCGTAGCCCGGAGGGGACTTGACTCCTACAATGAGCAGTTCTTC
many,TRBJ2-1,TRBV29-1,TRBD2,CSVAGTTPVEQFF,TGCAGCGTAGCCGGGACTACCCCTGTTGAGCAGTTCTTC
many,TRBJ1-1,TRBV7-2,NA,CASSLGGFEAFF,TGTGCCAGCAGCTTAGGTGGGTTTGAAGCTTTCTTT
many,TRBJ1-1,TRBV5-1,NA,CASSYTGPEAFF,TGCGCCAGCAGCTATACAGGGCCTGAAGCTTTCTTT
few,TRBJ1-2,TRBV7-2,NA,CASSFAGLYGYTF,TGTGCCAGCAGCTTTGCCGGCCTCTATGGCTACACCTTC
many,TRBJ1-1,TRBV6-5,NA,CASSYSPDYTEAFF,TGTGCCAGCAGTTACTCGCCCGATTACACTGAAGCTTTCTTT
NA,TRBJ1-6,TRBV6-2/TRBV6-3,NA,CASSYSSPRPNSPLHF,TGTGCCAGCAGTTACTCGAGTCCTCGGCCCAATTCACCCCTCCACTTT
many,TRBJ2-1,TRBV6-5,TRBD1,CASSYSAGGNEQFF,TGTGCCAGCAGTTACTCTGCAGGGGGCAATGAGCAGTTCTTC
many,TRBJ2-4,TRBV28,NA,CASSPLFQGRAKNIQYF,TGTGCCAGCAGTCCCCTCTTTCAGGGTAGGGCCAAAAACATTCAGTACTTC
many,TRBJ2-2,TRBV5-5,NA,CASSLPGGTGELFF,TGTGCCAGCAGCTTACCAGGGGGGACCGGGGAGCTGTTTTTT
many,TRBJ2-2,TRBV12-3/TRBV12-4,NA,CATPRTANTGELFF,TGTGCCACCCCACGGACAGCGAACACCGGGGAGCTGTTTTTT
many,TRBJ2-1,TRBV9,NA,CASSVEGRGFYNEQFF,TGTGCCAGCAGCGTAGAGGGTAGGGGTTTCTACAATGAGCAGTTCTTC
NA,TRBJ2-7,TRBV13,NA,CASSLGHRRLGEQYF,TGTGCCAGCAGCTTGGGACACCGACGACTCGGTGAGCAGTACTTC
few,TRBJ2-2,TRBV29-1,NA,CSVGSGQRATGELFF,TGCAGCGTAGGATCCGGGCAGCGGGCTACCGGGGAGCTGTTTTTT
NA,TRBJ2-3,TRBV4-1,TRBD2,CASSQGDSGGDTQYF,TGCGCCAGCAGCCAAGGGGATAGCGGGGGGGATACGCAGTATTTT
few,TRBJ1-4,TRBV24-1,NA,CATSDMTGPNEKLFF,TGTGCCACCAGTGACATGACAGGACCTAATGAAAAACTGTTTTTT
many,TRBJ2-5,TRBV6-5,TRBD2,CASSYGPSGREETQYF,TGTGCCAGCAGTTACGGGCCTAGCGGGCGGGAAGAGACCCAGTACTTC
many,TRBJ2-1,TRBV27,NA,CASSSHGYEQFF,TGTGCCAGCAGTTCCCATGGCTATGAGCAGTTCTTC
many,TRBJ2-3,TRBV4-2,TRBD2,CASSQDGLTSGYFTDTQYF,TGTGCCAGCAGCCAAGATGGGCTGACTAGCGGGTATTTCACAGATACGCAGTATTTT
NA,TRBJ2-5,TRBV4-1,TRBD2,CASRQLAAVSKTQYF,TGCGCCAGCAGACAACTAGCGGCAGTGAGTAAGACCCAGTACTTC